The rows below give T cell receptor beta chains drawn from one sample of a study of T cell changes during pregnancy in multiple sclerosis. The data were produced by immunoSEQ multiplex PCR, yet TCRdb's version contains in-frame clones alone and is incomplete. The sample carries some 80,000 clones, about 94% recorded once. The source material was peripheral blood, sampled in the third trimester of pregnancy. All receptors derive from a female donor with multiple sclerosis, enrolled in a pregnancy study. Each CDR3 is given with its conserved first and last residue. A D gene is named only where the DNA matches it firmly. Only some rows state a clone size, as once, few, many or a class for expanded clones.

>TRBJ1-2|TRBV18|NA|NA
TGTGCCAGCTCACCACCAAATTACAGCTACTACACCTTC
CASSPPNYSYYTF
>TRBJ2-3|TRBV5-1|once|TRBD2
TGCGCCAGCTCCGAGGGGTATCTAGCGGGGTCGGATACGCAGTATTTT
CASSEGYLAGSDTQYF
>TRBJ1-5|TRBV2|NA|NA
TGTGCCAGCAGGAGAAACATCCTAGATAGCAATCAGCCCCAGCATTTT
CASRRNILDSNQPQHF
>TRBJ1-5|TRBV6-5|NA|TRBD1
TGTGCCAGCAGTTACTCAGGCACAGGGGGCAATCAGCCCCAGCATTTT
CASSYSGTGGNQPQHF
>TRBJ1-1|TRBV9|few|NA
TGTGCCAGCAGCCTGCGACAGAACACTGAAGCTTTCTTT
CASSLRQNTEAFF
>TRBJ2-3|TRBV18|NA|NA
TGTGCCAGTCGAGGACAAACTAGCACAGATACGCAGTATTTT
CASRGQTSTDTQYF
>TRBJ2-7|TRBV19|NA|TRBD2
TGTGCCAGTAGTACACCGCGGGGGGGCGGCTACGAGCAGTACTTC
CASSTPRGGGYEQYF
>TRBJ1-1|TRBV5-1|NA|TRBD1
TGCGCCAGCAGGAGGGGACAGGGGGAGGGTGCCATGAACACTGAAGCTTTCTTT
CASRRGQGEGAMNTEAFF
>TRBJ2-7|TRBV6-6|NA|TRBD1
TGTGCCAGCAGTTCCTTCGGACAGGGTATCGGCGAGCAGTACTTC
CASSSFGQGIGEQYF
>TRBJ1-1|TRBV27|NA|TRBD1
TGTGCCAGCAGTTTATCGTGGACAGGGGGAGGGAGGTCTGAAGCTTTCTTT
CASSLSWTGGGRSEAFF
>TRBJ2-5|TRBV18|NA|NA
TGTGCCAGCTCACCACAGTCGAGCGAGACCCAGTACTTC
CASSPQSSETQYF
>TRBJ1-1|TRBV6-5|NA|TRBD1
TGTGCCAGCAGCCGTGACAGGGCCGCTTTCTTT
CASSRDRAAFF
>TRBJ1-1|TRBV9|once|NA
TGTGCCAGCAGCGAACCCCTTCAGGGAATAAACACTGAAGCTTTCTTT
CASSEPLQGINTEAFF
>TRBJ2-1|TRBV30|NA|TRBD1
TGTGCCTGGAGTTCAAACAGGGGAAATGAGCAGTTCTTC
CAWSSNRGNEQFF
>TRBJ1-6|TRBV4-1|few|NA
TGCGCCAGCAGCCAAGAGGTCCTACATAATTCACCCCTCCACTTT
CASSQEVLHNSPLHF
>TRBJ1-1|TRBV6-6|NA|TRBD1
TGTGCCAGCAGCCAAGCCGGACAGGACGAGGGGACTGAAGCTTTCTTT
CASSQAGQDEGTEAFF
>TRBJ2-1|TRBV4-1|NA|NA
TGCGCCAGCAGCCAGACTCTGAGCTCCTACAATGAGCAGTTCTTC
CASSQTLSSYNEQFF
>TRBJ1-2|TRBV19|few|NA
TGTGCCAGTACTCAGCCCACAGGGTACTATGGCTACACCTTC
CASTQPTGYYGYTF
>TRBJ2-3|TRBV5-1|NA|TRBD2
TGCGCCAGCAGCCCCGAGCGGGGAGGCACAGATACGCAGTATTTT
CASSPERGGTDTQYF
>TRBJ1-2|TRBV4-1|NA|NA
TGCGCCAGCAGCCAAACGAGGGATGGCGATGGCTACACCTTC
CASSQTRDGDGYTF
>TRBJ1-4|TRBV30|NA|NA
TGTGCCTGGAGTCACGGGGGGAGTCGAGAAAAACTGTTTTTT
CAWSHGGSREKLFF
>TRBJ2-2|TRBV9|NA|TRBD2
TGTGCCAGCAGCGTAGGGGCGGGGGGCAACACCGGGGAGCTGTTTTTT
CASSVGAGGNTGELFF
>TRBJ2-3|TRBV19|once|TRBD2
TGTGCCAGTAGTCCTTGGCGGGGGAGCACAGATACGCAGTATTTT
CASSPWRGSTDTQYF
>TRBJ2-3|TRBV7-3|NA|TRBD2
TGTGCCAGCAGCTCACGGGGACTAGCGGGGGGGAGAGATACGCAGTATTTT
CASSSRGLAGGRDTQYF
>TRBJ2-7|TRBV7-2|NA|NA
TGTGCCAGCAGCGAACAGGCCTACGAGCAGTACTTC
CASSEQAYEQYF
>TRBJ1-6|TRBV6-1|NA|NA
TGTGCCAGCAGCCGCGATATCGGGGTAAAGATGCCCCTCCACTTT
CASSRDIGVKMPLHF
>TRBJ2-1|TRBV11-2|NA|TRBD1
TGTGCCAGCAGCTTAGATCTGGGACAGAGGTACAATGAGCAGTTCTTC
CASSLDLGQRYNEQFF
>TRBJ1-1|TRBV4-2|NA|NA
TGTGCCAGCAGCCAAGATTTGGGCAGAAACACTGAAGCTTTCTTT
CASSQDLGRNTEAFF
>TRBJ2-7|TRBV5-1|NA|NA
TGCGCCAGCAGCTTGGAATGGGGGGCCTACGAGCAGTACTTC
CASSLEWGAYEQYF
>TRBJ1-2|TRBV7-9|once|NA
TGTGCCAGCCAAGGAGGGGAGAGCTATGGCTACACCTTC
CASQGGESYGYTF
>TRBJ1-4|TRBV5-8|NA|TRBD1
TGTGCCAGCAGCTTGCGGACAGGGAAGGATGAAAAACTGTTTTTT
CASSLRTGKDEKLFF
>TRBJ2-1|TRBV11-2|NA|TRBD2
TGTGCCAGCAGCTTAGGGACTAGCGGCTACAATGAGCAGTTCTTC
CASSLGTSGYNEQFF
>TRBJ2-7|TRBV14|NA|TRBD1
TGTGCCAGCAGCCCGAGGGGGCCCTACGAGCAGTACTTC
CASSPRGPYEQYF
>TRBJ1-2|TRBV5-6|NA|TRBD1
TGTGCCAGTGTTTTTGGGACAGGAGACTACACCTTC
CASVFGTGDYTF
>TRBJ1-2|TRBV5-8|NA|TRBD1
TGTGCCAGCAGCTTGGTAGGGACAGAGGCTCGGTGGGGCTACACCTTC
CASSLVGTEARWGYTF
>TRBJ2-2|TRBV9|NA|TRBD1
TGTGCCAGCAGCGCCCGGGGGTCGGGACAGGTCGCCGGGGAGCTGTTTTTT
CASSARGSGQVAGELFF
>TRBJ2-7|TRBV6-5|NA|NA
TGTGCCAGCAGTTATTCGTCCGAGTCCTACGAGCAGTACTTC
CASSYSSESYEQYF
>TRBJ2-2|TRBV5-4|NA|TRBD1
TGTGCCAGCAGCAAAGAAAGGACAGGGTCCGGGGAGCTGTTTTTT
CASSKERTGSGELFF
>TRBJ1-3|TRBV4-1|once|NA
TGCGCCAGCAGCCAAACGCCGGGGTCTGGAAACACCATATATTTT
CASSQTPGSGNTIYF
>TRBJ1-1|TRBV28|NA|NA
TGTGCCAGCACCTCTAGTAGTCGTTTGAACACTGAAGCTTTCTTT
CASTSSSRLNTEAFF
>TRBJ1-2|TRBV9|NA|NA
TGTGCCAGCAGCGTAGTCGGGACGGCTCTCGGGAGCGGCTACACCTTC
CASSVVGTALGSGYTF
>TRBJ2-3|TRBV9|once|NA
TGTGCCAGCAGCGTTGAGCGGGTCACAGATACGCAGTATTTT
CASSVERVTDTQYF
>TRBJ2-7|TRBV9|NA|TRBD1
TGTGCCAGCAGCCCGTTCAGGGGACAGGGTGTTTACGAGCAGTACTTC
CASSPFRGQGVYEQYF
>TRBJ1-4|TRBV18|NA|TRBD1
TGTGCCAGCTCACCGGGGGACAGGCCAACTAATGAAAAACTGTTTTTT
CASSPGDRPTNEKLFF
>TRBJ1-6|TRBV5-1|NA|TRBD1
TGCGCCAGCAGCCCCAGACAGGGTTCACCCCTCCACTTT
CASSPRQGSPLHF
>TRBJ2-7|TRBV13|once|NA
TGTGCCAGCAGCCTCCTGCGGGACAGTGTATCCTACGAGCAGTACTTC
CASSLLRDSVSYEQYF
>TRBJ2-7|TRBV30|NA|NA
TGTGCCTGGAAAGGACAGCGTCCCTCCTACGAGCAGTACTTC
CAWKGQRPSYEQYF